This T cell receptor beta chain was retrieved from a study of human T cells and chemical hapten exposure. Study-wide background: Variability of per-sample TCR yields stemmed mainly from small differences in pooled library volume.

Study-wide findings and caveats: Among TCRs, those above 1 in 1000 frequency were unaffected by DPC sensitization.

The CDR3 contains 12 residues. CDR1 is SGHTA, CDR2 FQGNSA, per germline. Trimming pared 2 bases from V and 4 bases from J, leaving 6 bases between. Unfractionated whole blood was the source from which total RNA was extracted. This clonotype was recorded many times. Its antigen is undetermined. As the library was built, unique molecular identifiers were attached to individual cDNA molecules. Per the original methods: Across samples, TCR counts had a median of around 100,000 and ranged from about 20,000 to 750,000. TCRdb ran MiXCR on the reads and lists one entry per CDR3 protein. In this record, the V and J calls reflect TCRdb's handling and not the investigators' own analysis. The sample lists 120,000 or so distinct CDR3 sequences; more than 8.5% were seen once.

Sequencing was performed on whole blood. This sequence joins TRBV7-2 and TRBJ2-7; D perhaps matches TRBD2 (5 bases). The clonotype was recovered from a human donor in good health. Some clones in this sample may be carry-over from other donors' samples. The CDR3 sequence is CASSLTGYEQYF. The CDR3 nucleotides are TGTGCCAGCAGCTTAACGGGGTACGAGCAGTACTTC.